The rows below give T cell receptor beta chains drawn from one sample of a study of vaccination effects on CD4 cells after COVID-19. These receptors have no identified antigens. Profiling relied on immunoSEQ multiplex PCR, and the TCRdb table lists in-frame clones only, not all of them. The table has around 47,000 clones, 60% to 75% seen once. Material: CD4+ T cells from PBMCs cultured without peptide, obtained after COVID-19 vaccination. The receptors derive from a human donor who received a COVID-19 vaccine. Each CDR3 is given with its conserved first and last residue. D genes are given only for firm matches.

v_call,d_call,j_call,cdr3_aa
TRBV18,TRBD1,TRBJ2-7,CASSPLGTGAHEQYF
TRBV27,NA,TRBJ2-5,CASSLNPLSGTQYF
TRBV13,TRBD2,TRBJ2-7,CASSSSAGHEQYF
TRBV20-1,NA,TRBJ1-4,CSAYTPEKLFF
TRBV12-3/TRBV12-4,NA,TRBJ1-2,CASSLMMNAYTF
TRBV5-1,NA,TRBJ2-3,CASSLGGSTDTQYF
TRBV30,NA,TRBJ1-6,CAWSKTGGSSPLHF
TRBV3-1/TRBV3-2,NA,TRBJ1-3,CASSHWSSSGNTIYF
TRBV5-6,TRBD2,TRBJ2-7,CASSLTLTSAYEQYF
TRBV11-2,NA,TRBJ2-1,CASSLGYYNEQFF
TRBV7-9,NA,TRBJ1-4,CASSLGGTTSGTEKLFF
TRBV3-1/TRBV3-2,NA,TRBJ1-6,CASSQDFGNSPLHF
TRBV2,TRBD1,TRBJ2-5,CASKQGEETQYF
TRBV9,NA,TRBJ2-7,CASSNRQGGEQYF
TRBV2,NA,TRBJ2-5,CASSETFQETQYF
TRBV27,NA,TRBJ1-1,CASSLLKTGMMNTEAFF
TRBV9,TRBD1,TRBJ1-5,CASSAHSGTGSDQPQHF
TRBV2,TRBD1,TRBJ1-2,CASNRDRGRGYTF
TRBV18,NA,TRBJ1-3,CASSPPAISGNTIYF
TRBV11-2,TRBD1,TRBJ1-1,CASSYDGTVGEAFF
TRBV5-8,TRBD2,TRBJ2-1,CASSPGTSGISYNEQFF
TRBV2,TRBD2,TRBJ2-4,CASSDGLADLGQYF
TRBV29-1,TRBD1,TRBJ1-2,CSVGQGGYGYTF
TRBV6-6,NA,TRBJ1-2,CASTDYVGVSGYTF
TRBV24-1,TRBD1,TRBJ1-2,CATSETGGQGYTF
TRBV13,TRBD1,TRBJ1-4,CASSLRQGANEKLFF
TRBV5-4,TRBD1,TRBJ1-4,CASSSGTGTGEKLFF
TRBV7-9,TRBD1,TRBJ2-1,CASSLVGRDRESSYNEQFF
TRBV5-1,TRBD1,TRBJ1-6,CASSLWGLTGGARNSPLHF
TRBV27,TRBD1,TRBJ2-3,CARETRDSPDTQYF